This T cell receptor beta chain is from a study of Ad26.COV2.S vaccination and SARS-CoV-2 variants. TCRdb keeps only in-frame clones here, not all; method: immunoSEQ multiplex PCR. The sample shows 350,000 to 400,000 clones, about 89% of them seen only once. For this clone: Different DNA sequences within this sample yield the same CDR3.

There are 15 residues in the CDR3. Germline values: CDR1 SGDLS, CDR2 YYNGEE. Trimming stripped 0 bases from V and 1 base from J, with 7 bases between. Treatment indicated: 15 to 20 received Ad26.COV2.S at low or high dose, single or two shots; about 5 received placebo; per-sample allocation not given. After the first vaccine or placebo injection, samples were drawn on day 63. The chain is built from TRBV9 and TRBJ2-2; D unresolved. The sequence came from a person aged 18-60 years who received the Ad26.COV2.S COVID-19 vaccine or a placebo. This specimen consisted of peripheral blood, obtained in a trial of Ad26.COV2.S vaccine versus placebo. The CDR3 spells CASSVVGGNTGELFF. The CDR3 coding sequence is TGTGCCAGCAGCGTAGTGGGCGGGAACACCGGGGAGCTGTTTTTT.